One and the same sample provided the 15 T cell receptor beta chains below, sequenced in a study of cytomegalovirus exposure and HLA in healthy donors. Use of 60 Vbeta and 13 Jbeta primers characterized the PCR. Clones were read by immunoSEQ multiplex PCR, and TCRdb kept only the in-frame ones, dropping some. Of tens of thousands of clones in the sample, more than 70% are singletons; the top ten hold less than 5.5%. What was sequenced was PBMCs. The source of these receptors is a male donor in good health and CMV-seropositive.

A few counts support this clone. As DNA, the CDR3 is TGTGCCTGGGAATTCGGCTACGAGCAGTACTTC. As protein: CAWEFGYEQYF. J is TRBJ2-7 and V is TRBV30; D is uncertain. Between the trimmed V and J ends, which lost 5 bases and 3 bases, there was a span of 8 bases. The CDR3 covers 11 residues. Germline CDR1 GTSNPN, CDR2 SVGIG (reference sequence).

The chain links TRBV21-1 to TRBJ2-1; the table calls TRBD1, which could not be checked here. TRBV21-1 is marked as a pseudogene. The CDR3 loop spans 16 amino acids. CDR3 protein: CASSKAVQGSYNEQFF. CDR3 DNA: TGTGCCAGCAGCAAAGCGGTACAGGGGTCCTACAATGAGCAGTTCTTC.

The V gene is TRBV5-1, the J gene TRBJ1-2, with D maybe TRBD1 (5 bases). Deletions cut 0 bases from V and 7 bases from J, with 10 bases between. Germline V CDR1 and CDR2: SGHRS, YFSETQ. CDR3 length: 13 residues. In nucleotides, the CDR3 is TGCGCCAGCAGCTTGGAGGGCCAGGGTGGCTACACCTTC. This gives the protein CASSLEGQGGYTF.

This CDR3 reads CASSRAGTGLYEQYF. The CDR3 DNA sequence: TGCGCCAGCAGCCGAGCCGGGACAGGATTGTACGAGCAGTACTTC. The chain joins TRBV5-1 to TRBJ2-7; 8 bases are shared with TRBD1. Germline-derived CDR1 and CDR2 are SGHRS and YFSETQ. The CDR3 length is 15 residues. V trimming: 4 bases; J trimming: 4 bases; junction bases outside the gene matches: 10. Drawing the rest from reference TRBV5-1 and TRBJ2-7, the complete variable domain is KAGVTQTPRYLIKTRGQQVTLSCSPISGHRSVSWYQQTPGQGLQFLFEYFSETQRNKGNFPGRFSGRQFSNSRSEMNVSTLELGDSALYLCASSRAGTGLYEQYFGPGTRLTVT.

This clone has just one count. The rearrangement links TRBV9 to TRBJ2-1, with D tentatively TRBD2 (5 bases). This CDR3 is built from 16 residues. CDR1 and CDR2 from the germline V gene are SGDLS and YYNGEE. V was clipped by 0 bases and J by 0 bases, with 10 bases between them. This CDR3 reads CASSVERGYSYNEQFF. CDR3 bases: TGTGCCAGCAGCGTAGAACGCGGGTACTCCTACAATGAGCAGTTCTTC.

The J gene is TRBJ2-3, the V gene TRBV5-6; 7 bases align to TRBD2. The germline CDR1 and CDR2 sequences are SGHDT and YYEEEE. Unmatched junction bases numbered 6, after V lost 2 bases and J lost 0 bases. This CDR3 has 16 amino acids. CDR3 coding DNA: TGTGCCAGCAGCTTACGGTTTAGCGGGAGCACAGATACGCAGTATTTT. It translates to CASSLRFSGSTDTQYF.

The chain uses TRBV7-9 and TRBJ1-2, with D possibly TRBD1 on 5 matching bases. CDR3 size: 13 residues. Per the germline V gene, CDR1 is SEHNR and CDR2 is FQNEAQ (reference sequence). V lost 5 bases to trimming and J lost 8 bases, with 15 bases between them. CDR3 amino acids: CASSPGGDGGYTF. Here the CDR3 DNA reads TGTGCCAGCAGCCCCGGGGGGGACGGGGGCTACACCTTC.

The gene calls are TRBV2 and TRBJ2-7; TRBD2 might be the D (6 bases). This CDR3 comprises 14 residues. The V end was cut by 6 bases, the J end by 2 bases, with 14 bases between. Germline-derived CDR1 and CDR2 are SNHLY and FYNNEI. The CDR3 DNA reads TGTGCCAGCAGCGTTTACGCGGGAACCTACGAGCAGTACTTC. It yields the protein CASSVYAGTYEQYF.

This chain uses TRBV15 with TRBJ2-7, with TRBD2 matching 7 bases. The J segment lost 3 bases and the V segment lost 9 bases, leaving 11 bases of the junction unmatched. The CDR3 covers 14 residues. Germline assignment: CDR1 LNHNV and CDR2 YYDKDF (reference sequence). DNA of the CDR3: TGTGCCACGAGGGGAGGGCCGGGGATCTACGAGCAGTACTTC. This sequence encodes CATRGGPGIYEQYF.

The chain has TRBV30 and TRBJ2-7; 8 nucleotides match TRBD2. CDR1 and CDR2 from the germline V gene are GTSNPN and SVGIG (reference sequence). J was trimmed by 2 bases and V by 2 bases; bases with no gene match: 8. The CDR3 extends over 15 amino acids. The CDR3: CAWSPRGGRTYEQYF. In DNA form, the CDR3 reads TGTGCCTGGAGTCCACGGGGGGGCAGAACCTACGAGCAGTACTTC.

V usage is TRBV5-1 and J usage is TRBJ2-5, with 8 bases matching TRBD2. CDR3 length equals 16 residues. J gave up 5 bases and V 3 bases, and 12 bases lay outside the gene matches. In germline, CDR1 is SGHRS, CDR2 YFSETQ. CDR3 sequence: CASSSNGGGQGETQYF. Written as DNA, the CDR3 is TGCGCCAGCAGCTCAAACGGCGGGGGGCAGGGTGAGACCCAGTACTTC.

Here the CDR3 reads CASSLAGGNEQFF. The DNA for the CDR3 is TGTGCCAGCAGCCTAGCGGGGGGTAATGAGCAGTTCTTC. The V and J genes are TRBV11-3 and TRBJ2-1; 11 nucleotides agree with TRBD2. CDR3 length: 13 amino acids. V shed 5 bases, J shed 7 bases, and the junction held 1 base outside the gene matches. Germline values: CDR1 SGHNT, CDR2 YENEEA.

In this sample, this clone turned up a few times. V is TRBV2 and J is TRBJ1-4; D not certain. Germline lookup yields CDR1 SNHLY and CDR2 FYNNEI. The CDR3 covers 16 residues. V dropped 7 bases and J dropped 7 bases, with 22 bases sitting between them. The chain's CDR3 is CASIRNTDSRREKLFF. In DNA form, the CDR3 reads TGTGCCAGCATCCGGAATACGGACTCACGCCGTGAAAAACTGTTTTTT.

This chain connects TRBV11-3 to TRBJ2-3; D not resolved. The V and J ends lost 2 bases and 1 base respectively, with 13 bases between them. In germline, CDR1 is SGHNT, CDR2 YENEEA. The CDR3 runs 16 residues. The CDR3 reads CASSLNGYGGTDTQYF. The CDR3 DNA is TGTGCCAGCAGCTTAAATGGGTATGGAGGCACAGATACGCAGTATTTT.

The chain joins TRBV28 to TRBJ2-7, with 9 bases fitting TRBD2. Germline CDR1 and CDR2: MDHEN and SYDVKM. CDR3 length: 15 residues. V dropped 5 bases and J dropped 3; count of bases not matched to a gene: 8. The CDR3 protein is CASSLLGSGSYEQYF. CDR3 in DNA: TGTGCCAGCAGTCTTCTAGGTAGCGGGAGCTACGAGCAGTACTTC. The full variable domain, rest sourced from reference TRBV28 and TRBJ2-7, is DVKVTQSSRYLVKRTGEKVFLECVQDMDHENMFWYRQDPGLGLRLIYFSYDVKMKEKGDIPEGYSVSREKKERFSLILESASTNQTSMYLCASSLLGSGSYEQYFGPGTRLTVT.